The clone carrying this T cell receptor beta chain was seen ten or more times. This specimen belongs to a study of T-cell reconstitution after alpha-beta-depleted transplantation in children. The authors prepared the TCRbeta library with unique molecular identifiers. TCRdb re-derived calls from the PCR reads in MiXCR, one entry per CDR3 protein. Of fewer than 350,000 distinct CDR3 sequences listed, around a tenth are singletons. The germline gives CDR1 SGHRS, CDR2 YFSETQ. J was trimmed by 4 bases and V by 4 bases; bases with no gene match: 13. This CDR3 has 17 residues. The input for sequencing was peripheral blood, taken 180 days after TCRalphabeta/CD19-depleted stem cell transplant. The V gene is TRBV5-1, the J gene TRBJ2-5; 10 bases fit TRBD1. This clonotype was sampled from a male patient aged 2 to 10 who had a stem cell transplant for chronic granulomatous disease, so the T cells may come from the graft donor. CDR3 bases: TGCGCCAGCAGCCTGGGACAGGGGAAAGTTAGGAGAGAGACCCAGTACTTC. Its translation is CASSLGQGKVRRETQYF.